The 23 T cell receptor beta chains listed next were all sequenced from one sample in a study of type 1 regulatory T cells. Notes on the study in general: Type 1 regulatory T cells had a more restricted TCR repertoire than non-type 1 regulatory T cells.

Their recognized antigens are unknown. TCRdb processed the reads anew with MiXCR; each CDR3 protein has one entry. Here the sample spans approximately 6,000 distinct CDR3 sequences, 33% being singletons. Sequencing input: cultured type 1 regulatory T (Tr1) cells, either the whole culture or a sorted fraction (not recorded which). The receptors originated from a human donor in good health.

This clonotype showed up just once. The chain combines TRBV19 with TRBJ1-5, with D maybe TRBD1 (6 bases). The CDR3 spans 15 residues. CDR1 and CDR2 (germline): LNHDA, SQIVND (reference sequence). The V end was cut by 6 bases, the J end by 1 base, with 13 bases between. Here the CDR3 DNA reads TGTGCCAGTAGCCCTCAGGGGACGAGCAATCAGCCCCAGCATTTT. This gives the protein CASSPQGTSNQPQHF.

This clonotype was detected a few times. This sequence joins TRBV18 and TRBJ2-2; D possibly corresponds to TRBD1 (5 bases). The CDR3 totals 14 residues. The V end lost 3 bases, the J end lost 4 bases, and 9 bases lay between the germline ends. CDR1 is KGHSH, CDR2 LQKENI, per germline. The CDR3 DNA reads TGTGCCAGCTCACCCGACAGACGCACCGGGGAGCTGTTTTTT. The encoded protein is CASSPDRRTGELFF.

By share, this clonotype counts as medium-sized. In DNA form, the CDR3 reads TGCGCCAGCAGCTTGGCCAAACAGGGTCGGAATGAGCAGTTCTTC. Translating gives CASSLAKQGRNEQFF. The chain links TRBV5-1 to TRBJ2-1; weak D call: TRBD1 (6 bases). The CDR3 extends over 15 amino acids. CDR1 SGHRS and CDR2 YFSETQ come from the germline V gene. V was cut by 0 bases and J by 7 bases, with 14 bases left in between.

V gene TRBV24-1 combines with J gene TRBJ1-2; D perhaps matches TRBD1 (5 bases). V was shortened by 4 bases and J by 1 base, with 12 bases between the two germline ends. CDR1 and CDR2 (germline): KGHDR, SFDVKD. The CDR3 length is 15 residues. The CDR3: CATSDSGGNNYGYTF. The DNA for the CDR3 is TGTGCCACCAGTGACTCGGGGGGGAATAACTATGGCTACACCTTC.

The DNA of the CDR3 is TGTGCCAGCAGCCGGTACGAACGGGAGCTGTCCAAATCGAAAAACATTCAGTACTTC. Its protein is CASSRYERELSKSKNIQYF. The rearrangement uses TRBV13 and TRBJ2-4; possibly TRBD2 for D (6 bases). Trimming cost V 5 bases and J 4 bases, with 27 bases left between them. The CDR3 runs 19 residues. Germline-derived CDR1 and CDR2 are PRHDT and FYEKMQ (reference sequence).

This chain joins TRBV4-1 and TRBJ1-1; D gene uncertain. There are 16 residues in the CDR3. Germline loops: CDR1 MGHRA, CDR2 YSYEKL. V dropped 2 bases and J dropped 4 bases, with 17 bases sitting between them. The CDR3 coding sequence is TGCGCCAGCAGCCAACAACCGACCGGGATCGGCACTGAAGCTTTCTTT. The encoded protein is CASSQQPTGIGTEAFF.

This clonotype was counted at least ten times. The rearrangement links TRBV10-2 to TRBJ2-4; no clear D. V was cut by 3 bases and J by 7 bases, with 7 bases left in between. CDR1 is WSHSY and CDR2 is SAAADI in the germline V gene. The CDR3 loop spans 12 amino acids. CDR3 protein: CASSESSNIQYF. CDR3 DNA: TGCGCCAGCAGTGAATCGAGCAACATTCAGTACTTC.

This clonotype occurred a few times. J is TRBJ2-6 and V is TRBV6-1; 8 positions match TRBD1. This CDR3 has 17 amino acids. V was pared by 7 bases and J by 0 bases, with 8 bases of the junction left unmatched. The germline V gene has CDR1 MNHNS and CDR2 SASEGT. CDR3 amino acids: CASTPGQAFSGANVLTF. The CDR3 nucleotides are TGTGCCAGCACGCCGGGACAGGCTTTCTCTGGGGCCAACGTCCTGACTTTC.

The chain combines TRBV27 with TRBJ2-2; D remains ambiguous. The CDR3 spans 13 residues. Trimming removed 2 bases at V and 4 bases at J, with 5 bases between. Germline-derived CDR1 and CDR2 are MNHEY and SMNVEV (reference sequence). The CDR3 region is CASSLVCTGELFF. The CDR3 bases are TGTGCCAGCAGTTTAGTCTGCACCGGGGAGCTGTTTTTT.

The gene calls are TRBV7-2 and TRBJ2-5, with D perhaps given as TRBD1 or TRBD2 (6 bases each). Germline CDR1 reads SGHTA; CDR2 reads FQGNSA. Between the trimmed V and J ends, which lost 1 base and 6 bases, there was a span of 21 bases. The CDR3 totals 17 residues. The CDR3 here is CASSLGSARGAQKTQYF. CDR3 bases: TGTGCCAGCAGCTTAGGATCAGCGAGGGGGGCACAAAAGACCCAGTACTTC.

V and J are TRBV5-1 and TRBJ1-3, with D possibly being TRBD1 (6 bases). CDR1 and CDR2 from the germline V gene are SGHRS and YFSETQ. The CDR3 spans 16 residues. The V end was cut by 0 bases, the J end by 0 bases, with 10 bases between. DNA for the CDR3: TGCGCCAGCAGCTTGGCCGGGACAATCTCTGGAAACACCATATATTTT. It codes for CASSLAGTISGNTIYF. Full variable domain (remainder filled in from reference TRBV5-1 and TRBJ1-3): KAGVTQTPRYLIKTRGQQVTLSCSPISGHRSVSWYQQTPGQGLQFLFEYFSETQRNKGNFPGRFSGRQFSNSRSEMNVSTLELGDSALYLCASSLAGTISGNTIYFGEGSWLTVV.

This clonotype was seen a few times. The chain uses TRBV28 and TRBJ2-7, with 10 bases aligning to TRBD2. V trimming: 6 bases; J trimming: 8 bases; junction bases outside the gene matches: 16. The CDR3 sequence is 16 residues long. Germline CDR1 MDHEN, CDR2 SYDVKM. CDR3: CASRFALTSGRAKQYF. DNA of the CDR3: TGTGCCAGCAGATTTGCCCTTACGAGCGGGAGGGCTAAGCAGTACTTC.

To note about this clonotype: This sequence may be a read error, since a much larger clone differs from it by one base. The chain has TRBV2 and TRBJ2-4, with D uncertain. The CDR3 has 14 amino acids. Germline lookup yields CDR1 SNHLY and CDR2 FYNNEI. The V end was cut by 4 bases, the J end by 3 bases, with 10 bases between. CDR3 in DNA: TGTGCCAGCAGTGCCGGATTAGGCAAAAACATTCAGTACTTC. Protein: CASSAGLGKNIQYF.

This rearrangement joins TRBV18 to TRBJ2-2; no definite D call. Deletions cut 1 base from V and 5 bases from J, with 11 bases between. In germline, CDR1 is KGHSH, CDR2 LQKENI. The CDR3 is 15 residues long. The CDR3 loop reads CASSPLLSGTGELFF. Written as DNA, the CDR3 is TGTGCCAGCTCACCACTCTTGAGTGGGACCGGGGAGCTGTTTTTT.

As concerns this clonotype: With a much larger clone just one base away, this may be a read error. The chain joins TRBV5-1 to TRBJ1-1; weak D call: TRBD1 (5 bases). CDR3 length equals 17 residues. Germline CDR1 reads SGHRS; CDR2 reads YFSETQ. CDR3 residues: CASSREGQRQVDTEVFF. CDR3 DNA: TGCGCCAGCAGCAGGGAGGGGCAGCGCCAGGTGGACACTGAAGTTTTCTTT.

The chain links TRBV9 to TRBJ2-2; D gene uncertain. Germline V gene data show CDR1 as SGDLS and CDR2 as YYNGEE. The CDR3 runs 17 residues. Trimming took 2 bases from V and 5 from J, leaving 19 bases between them. CDR3 residues: CASSVSWIPSGTGELFF. The CDR3 nucleotides read TGTGCCAGCAGCGTTTCTTGGATCCCCTCGGGTACCGGGGAGCTGTTTTTT. Drawing the rest from reference TRBV9 and TRBJ2-2, the complete variable domain is DSGVTQTPKHLITATGQRVTLRCSPRSGDLSVYWYQQSLDQGLQFLIQYYNGEERAKGNILERFSAQQFPDLHSELNLSSLELGDSALYFCASSVSWIPSGTGELFFGEGSRLTVL.

This clonotype has only a few counts. The chain joins TRBV7-2 to TRBJ2-5; tentatively, D is TRBD2 (7 bases). The germline gives CDR1 SGHTA, CDR2 FQGNSA. This CDR3 has 14 amino acids. The V end was cut by 1 base, the J end by 5 bases, with 11 bases between. The CDR3 region is CASSLGGGGETQYF. CDR3 in DNA: TGTGCCAGCAGCTTAGGAGGGGGGGGGGAGACCCAGTACTTC.

This clonotype is termed medium-sized. The chain couples TRBV20-1 to TRBJ1-2; D is possibly TRBD1 (6 bases). The CDR3 length is 13 residues. Trimming took 6 bases from V and 1 from J, leaving 12 bases between them. Germline-derived CDR1 and CDR2 are DFQATT and SNEGSKA (reference sequence). This CDR3 is CSAAKDSNYGYTF. The DNA of the CDR3 is TGCAGTGCCGCGAAGGACAGTAACTATGGCTACACCTTC.

About this clonotype: This may be a read error, as it is one base from a much larger clone. The rearrangement links TRBV24-1 to TRBJ2-2, with TRBD2 matching 7 bases. CDR1 is KGHDR and CDR2 is SFDVKD in the germline V gene. The CDR3 is 11 amino acids. CDR3 DNA sequence: TGTGCCACCAGTGCCCCGGGGGGGCTGTTTTTT. Its translation is CATSAPGGLFF.

By proportion, this clonotype is medium-sized. The V call is TRBV27, the J call TRBJ2-7, with D perhaps TRBD1 or TRBD2 (5 bases each). Trimming shortened V by 0 bases and J by 7 bases, and 16 bases separated the two germline ends. The CDR3 consists of 15 residues. Germline V CDR1 and CDR2: MNHEY, SMNVEV (reference sequence). The CDR3: CASSLSTQGVWEQYF. DNA for the CDR3: TGTGCCAGCAGTTTATCGACCCAGGGAGTATGGGAGCAGTACTTC.

At least ten counts were recorded for this clonotype. This chain links TRBV2 with TRBJ1-2; TRBD1 agrees at 8 bases. The CDR3 loop spans 14 amino acids. The V segment lost 5 bases and the J segment 8 bases; nucleotides outside the gene matches: 10. Germline-derived CDR1 and CDR2 are SNHLY and FYNNEI. The CDR3 sequence is CASSPEGQGGGYTF. DNA for the CDR3: TGTGCCAGCAGTCCGGAAGGACAGGGCGGCGGCTACACCTTC.

This clonotype rates as medium-sized. The V gene is TRBV4-2, the J gene TRBJ2-3; D is possibly TRBD2 (6 bases). There are 13 residues in the CDR3. Germline-derived CDR1 and CDR2 are LGHNA and YNFKEQ. The V and J ends lost 4 bases and 3 bases respectively, with 8 bases between them. Here the CDR3 reads CASSRLGTDTQYF. CDR3 DNA sequence: TGTGCCAGCAGCCGACTAGGGACAGATACGCAGTATTTT.

The chain joins TRBV5-1 to TRBJ2-2; 7 bases align to TRBD2. This CDR3 is 15 amino acids long. Germline values: CDR1 SGHRS, CDR2 YFSETQ. The V segment lost 7 bases and the J segment 8 bases; nucleotides outside the gene matches: 14. The CDR3 sequence is CASETGTTEKGELFF. CDR3 nucleotide sequence: TGCGCCAGCGAAACCGGGACTACGGAAAAGGGGGAGCTGTTTTTT. Filled out from reference TRBV5-1 and TRBJ2-2, the complete variable domain reads KAGVTQTPRYLIKTRGQQVTLSCSPISGHRSVSWYQQTPGQGLQFLFEYFSETQRNKGNFPGRFSGRQFSNSRSEMNVSTLELGDSALYLCASETGTTEKGELFFGEGSRLTVL.